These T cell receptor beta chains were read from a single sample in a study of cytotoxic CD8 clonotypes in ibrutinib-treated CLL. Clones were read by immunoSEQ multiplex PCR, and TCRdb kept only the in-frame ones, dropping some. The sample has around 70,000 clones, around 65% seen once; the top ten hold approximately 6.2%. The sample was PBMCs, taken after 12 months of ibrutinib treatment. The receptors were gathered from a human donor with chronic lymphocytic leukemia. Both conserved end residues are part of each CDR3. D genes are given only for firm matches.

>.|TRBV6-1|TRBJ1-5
CASSLRADGNQPQHF
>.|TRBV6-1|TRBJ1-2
CASSEGSAINYGYTF
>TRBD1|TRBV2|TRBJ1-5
CASSEAPGQGAMKSNQPQHF
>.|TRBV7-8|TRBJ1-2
CASSLFPGANYGYTF
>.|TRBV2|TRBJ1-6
CASSAAGSYNSPLHF
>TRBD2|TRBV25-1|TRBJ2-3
CASTRTSSPTDTQYF
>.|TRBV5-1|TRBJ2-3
CASSLVDSTDTQYF
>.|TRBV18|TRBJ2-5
CASSLVRQETQYF
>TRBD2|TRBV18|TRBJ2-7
CASSPPLAGPTYEQYF
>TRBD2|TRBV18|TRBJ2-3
CASSPRLAGASDTQYF
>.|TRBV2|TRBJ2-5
CASSDSGTQETQYF
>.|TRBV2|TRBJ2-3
CASSEEALQTQYF
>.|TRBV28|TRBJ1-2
CASSLTVGYGYTF
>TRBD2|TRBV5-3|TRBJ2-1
CARNPGTSGGREQFF
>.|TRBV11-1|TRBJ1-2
CASSLGHRQGDYGYTF
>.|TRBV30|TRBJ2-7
CAWSVGGYEQYF
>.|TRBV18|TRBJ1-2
CASSPLQGVDSGYTF
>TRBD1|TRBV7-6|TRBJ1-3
CASSEYQGAGGNTIYF
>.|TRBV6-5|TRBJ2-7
CASSSRRSSYEQYF
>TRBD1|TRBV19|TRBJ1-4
CASSASGGWGEKLFF
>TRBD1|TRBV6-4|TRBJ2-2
CASSDRPGGANTGELFF
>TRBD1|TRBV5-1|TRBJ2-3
CASRADRADTQYF
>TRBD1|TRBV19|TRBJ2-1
CASSEGPKGAQFF
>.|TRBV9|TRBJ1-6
CASSVDLGLNSPLHF
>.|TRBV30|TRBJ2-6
CAWNPGNSGANVLTF
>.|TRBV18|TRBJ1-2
CASSPSRGKDGYTF
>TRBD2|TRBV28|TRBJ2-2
CASRYSGGRNTGELFF